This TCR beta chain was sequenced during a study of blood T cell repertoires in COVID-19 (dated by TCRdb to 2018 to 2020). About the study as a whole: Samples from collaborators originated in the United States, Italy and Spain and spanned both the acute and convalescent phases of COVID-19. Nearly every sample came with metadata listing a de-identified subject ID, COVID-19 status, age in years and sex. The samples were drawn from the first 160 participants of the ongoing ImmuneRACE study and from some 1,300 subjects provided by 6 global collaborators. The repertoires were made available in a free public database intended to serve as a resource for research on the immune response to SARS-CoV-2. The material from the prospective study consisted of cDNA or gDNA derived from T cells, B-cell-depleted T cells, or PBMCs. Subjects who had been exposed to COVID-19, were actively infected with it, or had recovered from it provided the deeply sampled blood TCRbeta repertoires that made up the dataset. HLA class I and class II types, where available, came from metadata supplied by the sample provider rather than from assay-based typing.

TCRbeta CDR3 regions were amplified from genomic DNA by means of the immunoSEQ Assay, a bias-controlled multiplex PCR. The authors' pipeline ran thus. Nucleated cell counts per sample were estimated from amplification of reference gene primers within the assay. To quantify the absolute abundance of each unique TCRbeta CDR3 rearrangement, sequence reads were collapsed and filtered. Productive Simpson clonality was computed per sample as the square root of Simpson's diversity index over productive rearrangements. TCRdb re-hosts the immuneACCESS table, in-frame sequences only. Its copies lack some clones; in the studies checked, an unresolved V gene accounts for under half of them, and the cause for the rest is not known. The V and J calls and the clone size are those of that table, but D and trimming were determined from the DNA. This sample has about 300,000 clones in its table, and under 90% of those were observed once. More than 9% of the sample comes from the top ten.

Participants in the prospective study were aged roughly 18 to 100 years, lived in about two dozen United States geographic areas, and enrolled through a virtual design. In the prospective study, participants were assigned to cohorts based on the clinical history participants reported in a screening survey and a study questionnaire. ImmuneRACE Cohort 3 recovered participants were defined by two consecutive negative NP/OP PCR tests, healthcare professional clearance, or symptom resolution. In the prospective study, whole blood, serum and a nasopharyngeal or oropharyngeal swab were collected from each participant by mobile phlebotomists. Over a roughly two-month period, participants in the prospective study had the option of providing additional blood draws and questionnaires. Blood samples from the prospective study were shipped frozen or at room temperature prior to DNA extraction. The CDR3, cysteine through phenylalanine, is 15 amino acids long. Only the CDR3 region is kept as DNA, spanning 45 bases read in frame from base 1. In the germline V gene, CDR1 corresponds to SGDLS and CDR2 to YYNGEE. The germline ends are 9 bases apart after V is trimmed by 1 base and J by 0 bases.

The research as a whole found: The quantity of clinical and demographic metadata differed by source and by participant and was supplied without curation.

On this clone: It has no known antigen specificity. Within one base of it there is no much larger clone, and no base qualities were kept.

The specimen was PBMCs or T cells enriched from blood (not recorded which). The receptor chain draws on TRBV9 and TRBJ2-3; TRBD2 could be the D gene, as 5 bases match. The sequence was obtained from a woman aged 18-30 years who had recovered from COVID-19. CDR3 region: CASSVSGTSTDTQYF. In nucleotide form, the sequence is TGTGCCAGCAGCGTAAGCGGTACTAGCACAGATACGCAGTATTTT.